The source of this TCR beta chain is a study of early stage breast cancer tumors. Findings of the study overall: Commonly generated sequences made up most enriched TCRB sequences shared between patients. Comparing each tissue with blood distinguished tumor from normal in 14 of 16 patients.

On this clone: Its target is unknown.

The trim removed 4 bases at V and 5 bases at J, leaving 11 bases unmatched. The germline V gene has CDR1 SGHRS and CDR2 YFSETQ. This CDR3 spans 16 amino acids. Measured with immunoSEQ multiplex PCR; TCRdb has only the in-frame clones, and not every one. The data show about 21,000 clones, roughly 76% seen once. The sample consisted of blood. The TCR was taken from a person aged 55 to 75 with breast cancer. V gene TRBV5-1 combines with J gene TRBJ2-3, with TRBD1 identical over 9 bases. The CDR3 DNA sequence: TGCGCCAGCAGCCCCACCGGGACAGGGATGGGAGATACGCAGTATTTT. Translation gives CASSPTGTGMGDTQYF. Drawing the rest from reference TRBV5-1 and TRBJ2-3, the complete variable domain is KAGVTQTPRYLIKTRGQQVTLSCSPISGHRSVSWYQQTPGQGLQFLFEYFSETQRNKGNFPGRFSGRQFSNSRSEMNVSTLELGDSALYLCASSPTGTGMGDTQYFGPGTRLTVL.